These 3 T cell receptor beta chains came from one sample sequenced in a study of T cell responses to AZD1222 COVID-19 vaccine. Sequencing used immunoSEQ multiplex PCR; TCRdb keeps in-frame clones, though not all of them. The sample lists 200,000 to 250,000 clones, 85% to 95% occurring once. The source material was peripheral blood, sampled on day 0 of MenACWY control vaccination. Receptors were obtained from an adult in good health.

This rearrangement joins TRBV7-9 to TRBJ1-2; 7 bases are shared with TRBD1. CDR1 is SEHNR, CDR2 FQNEAQ, per germline (reference sequence). The trim removed 1 base at V and 4 bases at J, leaving 6 bases unmatched. The CDR3 runs to 15 residues. The CDR3 loop reads CASSLEEGASYGYTF. The CDR3 bases are TGTGCCAGCAGCTTAGAGGAGGGGGCTAGCTATGGCTACACCTTC. The full variable domain, with the rest looked up from reference TRBV7-9 and TRBJ1-2, is DTGVSQNPRHKITKRGQNVTFRCDPISEHNRLYWYRQTLGQGPEFLTYFQNEAQLEKSRLLSDRFSAERPKGSFSTLEIQRTEQGDSAMYLCASSLEEGASYGYTFGSGTRLTVV.

The chain carries TRBV12-3 or TRBV12-4 and TRBJ2-2; unclear D gene. There are 12 residues in the CDR3. The V gene lost 3 bases and the J gene lost 14 bases, with 13 bases spanning the gap. In DNA, the CDR3 is TGTGCCAGCAGTTTGGCTCTAGTTCATCTGTTTTTT. It translates to CASSLALVHLFF.

The V call is TRBV4-1, the J call TRBJ1-1, with unresolved D. The CDR3 spans 13 residues. The V and J ends lost 1 base and 2 bases respectively, with 5 bases between them. Germline V gene lookup returns CDR1 MGHRA and CDR2 YSYEKL. CDR3 coding DNA: TGCGCCAGCAGCCAAGTGGACAACACTGAAGCTTTCTTT. It specifies CASSQVDNTEAFF.